What follows are 30 T cell receptor beta chains derived from one specimen sequenced in a study of prognosis after radiotherapy for stage I lung cancer. By two-round multiplex PCR, the TCR beta CDR3 was amplified from genomic DNA. Primers targeting each individual TRBV and TRBJ gene were applied in first-round PCR. TCRdb fed the multiplex PCR reads into MiXCR, producing one record per CDR3 protein. The top ten clones hold around a fifth of a sample with 15,000 to 20,000 distinct CDR3 sequences, about 26% of them seen once. The sequenced sample was PBMCs, obtained before or after stereotactic body radiation therapy (not recorded which). These TCRs come from a donor at least 50 years old with non-small cell lung cancer.

In its sample, this clonotype ranks as medium-sized. The V call is TRBV20-1, the J call TRBJ2-1, with 8 bases aligning to TRBD2. CDR1 is DFQATT, CDR2 SNEGSKA, per germline (reference sequence). The CDR3 spans 16 residues. Trimming took 4 bases from V and 1 from J; bases not matched to a gene: 9. The CDR3 here is CSAKTAGGQSYNEQFF. In DNA, the CDR3 is TGCAGTGCTAAAACTGCGGGAGGACAATCCTACAATGAGCAGTTCTTC.

This clonotype has only one observation. A far larger clone is just one base off, so this is likely a read error. V gene TRBV7-9 combines with J gene TRBJ2-3; D possibly corresponds to TRBD1 (6 bases). The CDR3 length is 14 residues. The V end was cut by 6 bases, the J end by 5 bases, with 15 bases between. CDR1 SEHNR and CDR2 FQNEAQ come from the germline V gene (reference sequence). The CDR3 spells CASRTGSRRDTQYF. CDR3 nucleotides: TGTGCCAGCAGAACAGGGTCTAGACGAGATACGCAGTATTTT.

At least ten counts were recorded for this clonotype. This chain links TRBV7-9 with TRBJ1-1; D remains unclear. There are 15 residues in the CDR3. Germline V CDR1 and CDR2: SEHNR, FQNEAQ (reference sequence). The germline V and J ends were trimmed by 4 bases and 5 bases, with 17 bases remaining between them. The CDR3 region has the DNA TGTGCCAGCAGCTCGCCCCGGGTAGGGTATACTGAAGCTTTCTTT. Translation gives CASSSPRVGYTEAFF.

This clonotype was observed many times. The chain combines TRBV27 with TRBJ2-6; no clear D. Deletions cut 5 bases from V and 3 bases from J, with 11 bases between. This CDR3 has 15 amino acids. Germline CDR1 is MNHEY and CDR2 is SMNVEV (reference sequence). CDR3 in DNA: TGTGCCAGCAGTATCACAGTTGGTGGGGCCAACGTCCTGACTTTC. This codes for CASSITVGGANVLTF.

A note on this clonotype: A far larger clone lies a single base away; this is likely a read error. This chain links TRBV12-3 or TRBV12-4 with TRBJ2-1, with D possibly matching TRBD2 (6 bases). This CDR3 comprises 15 residues. Trimming took 5 bases from V and 10 from J, leaving 21 bases between them. In DNA form, the CDR3 reads TGTGCCAGCAGTCAAAGCGGGTTTGATACCTACGAGCAGTTCTTC. Protein: CASSQSGFDTYEQFF.

The rearrangement joins TRBV7-2 to TRBJ1-5; the D is unclear. V was clipped by 1 base and J by 4 bases, with 11 bases between them. CDR3 length equals 15 residues. CDR1 and CDR2 from the germline V gene are SGHTA and FQGNSA. The CDR3 is CASSLGHCENQPQHF. The CDR3 nucleotides are TGTGCCAGCAGCTTAGGACATTGCGAAAATCAGCCCCAGCATTTT.

This clonotype was found many times. The chain joins TRBV7-2 to TRBJ1-6, with D possibly matching TRBD1 (5 bases). The length of the CDR3 is 15 residues. Deletions cut 0 bases from V and 7 bases from J, with 10 bases between. The V gene's germline CDR1 is SGHTA and CDR2 FQGNSA. CDR3 sequence: CASSLARGNNSPLHF. The DNA of the CDR3 is TGTGCCAGCAGCTTAGCTAGGGGAAACAATTCACCCCTCCACTTT.

A note on this clonotype: A far larger clone is only one base removed, so a read error is likely. The rearrangement links TRBV6-9 to TRBJ2-1; D could derive from TRBD1 or TRBD2 (5 bases each). There are 10 residues in the CDR3. Germline lookup yields CDR1 MNHGY and CDR2 SVAAGI. CDR3 in amino acids: CASSFEGQLF. CDR3 nucleotide sequence: TGTGCCAGCAGCTTCGAGGGGCAGTTATTC.

This clonotype was detected many times. The chain recombines TRBV5-4 with TRBJ2-2; TRBD2 agrees at 8 bases. Germline values: CDR1 SGHNT, CDR2 YYREEE (reference sequence). The CDR3 sequence is 17 residues long. V shed 4 bases, J shed 8 bases, and the junction held 16 bases outside the gene matches. The DNA of the CDR3 is TGTGCCAGCAGCCACCCGGGGGGGCGCGTTTTTCCTGGGGAGCTGTTTTTT. Translating gives CASSHPGGRVFPGELFF.

This clonotype showed up many times. The chain has TRBV27 and TRBJ2-3; no clear D. This CDR3 spans 13 amino acids. With 3 bases removed from V and 0 bases from J, the gap between germline ends came to 4 bases. Germline-derived CDR1 and CDR2 are MNHEY and SMNVEV (reference sequence). CDR3 nucleotide sequence: TGTGCCAGCAGTTTGGTCAGCACAGATACGCAGTATTTT. Amino acid sequence: CASSLVSTDTQYF.

This clonotype was picked up many times. This chain uses TRBV6-5 with TRBJ2-7; 11 positions agree with TRBD1. After removal of 7 bases from V and 3 bases from J, the junction contained 8 bases not matched to a gene. The germline gives CDR1 MNHEY, CDR2 SVGAGI. The CDR3 consists of 15 residues. CDR3 loop: CASNYRDRGYYEQYF. CDR3 bases: TGTGCCAGCAATTATAGGGACAGGGGGTACTACGAGCAGTACTTC.

This clonotype has at least ten counts. The chain employs TRBV18 and TRBJ2-3; 9 nucleotides match TRBD1. CDR1 KGHSH and CDR2 LQKENI come from the germline V gene. The CDR3 sequence is 14 residues long. Unmatched junction bases numbered 3, after V lost 5 bases and J lost 3 bases. CDR3 sequence (DNA): TGTGCCAGCTCAGCGGGACAGGGTACAGATACGCAGTATTTT. It codes for CASSAGQGTDTQYF.

This sequence joins TRBV19 and TRBJ2-7; D is ambiguous. Germline V gene data show CDR1 as LNHDA and CDR2 as SQIVND (reference sequence). This CDR3 has 13 residues. V was trimmed by 7 bases and J by 3 bases, leaving 13 bases between them. The CDR3 bases are TGTGCCAGTACTCCTTTACAGAACTACGAGCAGTACTTC. It yields the protein CASTPLQNYEQYF.

This clonotype counts as medium-sized. V gene TRBV20-1 combines with J gene TRBJ1-3; a weak D match, TRBD1 (6 bases). V was shortened by 6 bases and J by 1 base, with 13 bases between the two germline ends. There are 14 residues in the CDR3. CDR1 and CDR2 from the germline V gene are DFQATT and SNEGSKA (reference sequence). The CDR3 protein is CSAPDRSSGNTIYF. CDR3 nucleotides: TGCAGTGCACCAGACAGGTCGTCTGGAAACACCATATATTTT.

This clonotype is judged medium-sized. The V and J genes are TRBV5-1 and TRBJ2-2; either TRBD1 or TRBD2 may supply D (5 bases each). The V gene's germline CDR1 is SGHRS and CDR2 YFSETQ. The CDR3 loop spans 16 amino acids. Trimming removed 0 bases from V and 4 bases from J, with 13 bases in between. CDR3 amino acids: CASSLDGAYSTGELFF. The CDR3 DNA is TGCGCCAGCAGCTTGGACGGGGCTTATAGCACCGGGGAGCTGTTTTTT. Full variable domain (remainder filled in from reference TRBV5-1 and TRBJ2-2): KAGVTQTPRYLIKTRGQQVTLSCSPISGHRSVSWYQQTPGQGLQFLFEYFSETQRNKGNFPGRFSGRQFSNSRSEMNVSTLELGDSALYLCASSLDGAYSTGELFFGEGSRLTVL.

This clonotype was picked up many times. The gene calls are TRBV7-6 and TRBJ2-7; D may be TRBD2 (5 bases). Trimming left V 5 bases short and J 1 base short, with 9 bases between. Germline CDR1 SGHVS, CDR2 FNYEAQ. The CDR3 totals 13 residues. Here the CDR3 DNA reads TGTGCCAGCAGCCCACTAGAATCCTACGAGCAGTACTTC. Translation: CASSPLESYEQYF.

Many counts were recorded for this clonotype. V and J are TRBV12-5 and TRBJ2-1; 9 positions match TRBD2. The V segment lost 8 bases and the J segment 2 bases; nucleotides outside the gene matches: 4. The CDR3 is 14 amino acids. Germline CDR1 is LGHNT and CDR2 is FRNRAP. The DNA of the CDR3 is TGTGCTAGTAGAGCGGGAGGCGCCTACAATGAGCAGTTCTTC. It codes for CASRAGGAYNEQFF. Combining the CDR3 with reference TRBV12-5 and TRBJ2-1 gives the whole variable domain DARVTQTPRHKVTEMGQEVTMRCQPILGHNTVFWYRQTMMQGLELLAYFRNRAPLDDSGMPKDRFSAEMPDATLATLKIQPSEPRDSAVYFCASRAGGAYNEQFFGPGTRLTVL.

This clonotype was counted ten times or more. The chain is built from TRBV30 and TRBJ2-7; no definite D call. The germline V gene has CDR1 GTSNPN and CDR2 SVGIG (reference sequence). Trimming stripped 3 bases from V and 6 bases from J, with 18 bases between. This CDR3 has 14 amino acids. Written as DNA, the CDR3 is TGTGCCTGGAGAACTCAGGCCGGAAGGCCCGAGCAGTACTTC. Residues: CAWRTQAGRPEQYF.

The sample holds many counts of this clonotype. This chain connects TRBV20-1 to TRBJ1-3, with unresolved D. The V and J ends lost 2 bases and 0 bases respectively, with 8 bases between them. This CDR3 region has 14 residues. The V gene's germline CDR1 is DFQATT and CDR2 SNEGSKA (reference sequence). In nucleotides, the CDR3 is TGCAGTGCTAGATGGGCGAACTCTGGAAACACCATATATTTT. Translated: CSARWANSGNTIYF.

This clonotype appeared many times. The chain has TRBV19 and TRBJ1-2; no clear D. The V end was cut by 8 bases, the J end by 4 bases, with 14 bases between. The CDR3 length is 13 residues. CDR1 LNHDA and CDR2 SQIVND come from the germline V gene (reference sequence). The CDR3: CASWGTETYGYTF. CDR3 DNA: TGTGCCAGTTGGGGTACAGAGACCTATGGCTACACCTTC.

This clonotype has at least ten counts. V gene TRBV7-6 combines with J gene TRBJ1-1; D is possibly TRBD1 (6 bases). The CDR3 extends over 16 amino acids. Trimming removed 1 base from V and 2 bases from J, with 14 bases in between. From germline, CDR1 is SGHVS and CDR2 FNYEAQ. CDR3 loop: CASSLGSRGTNTEAFF. The CDR3 DNA follows: TGTGCCAGCAGCTTAGGATCGAGGGGGACTAACACTGAAGCTTTCTTT.

This clonotype has a count of ten or more. The V call is TRBV2, the J call TRBJ1-5, with 9 positions matching TRBD1. Looked up from germline, CDR1 is SNHLY and CDR2 is FYNNEI. CDR3 size: 13 residues. V was pared by 6 bases and J by 8 bases, with 5 bases of the junction left unmatched. The CDR3 DNA sequence: TGTGCCAGCAGGGGACAGGGTGGTGAGCCCCAGCATTTT. This sequence encodes CASRGQGGEPQHF.

This clonotype appeared many times. The chain joins TRBV10-3 to TRBJ2-1, with TRBD2 identical over 7 bases. The CDR3 has 15 residues. Looked up from germline, CDR1 is ENHRY and CDR2 is SYGVKD. V was pared by 0 bases and J by 9 bases, with 8 bases of the junction left unmatched. The CDR3 protein is CAISESSGAVVEQFF. For the CDR3, the DNA is TGTGCCATCAGTGAGTCAAGCGGGGCGGTAGTTGAGCAGTTCTTC.

At least ten counts were recorded for this clonotype. The genes are TRBV18 and TRBJ2-7, with TRBD1 identical over 9 bases. V shed 8 bases, J shed 6 bases, and the junction held 11 bases outside the gene matches. CDR1 and CDR2 (germline): KGHSH, LQKENI. There are 14 residues in the CDR3. Here the CDR3 DNA reads TGTGCCAGCCAGGAGGGACAGGGAAACCTCGAGCAGTACTTC. Protein product: CASQEGQGNLEQYF.

This clonotype occurred many times. The chain employs TRBV7-8 and TRBJ1-2; 7 nucleotides line up with TRBD1. V lost 3 bases to trimming and J lost 7 bases; unmatched junction nucleotides: 2. The CDR3 totals 12 residues. The germline V gene has CDR1 SGHVS and CDR2 FQNEAQ. CDR3 sequence (DNA): TGTGCCAGCAGCTTGACAGGGTTTGGCTACACCTTC. Its protein is CASSLTGFGYTF.

The sample holds a few counts of this clonotype. The chain has TRBV27 and TRBJ2-7; 7 nucleotides agree with TRBD1. The CDR3 has 15 amino acids. Germline trimming cut 6 bases from V and 7 bases from J; bases unmatched to any gene: 15. From germline, CDR1 is MNHEY and CDR2 SMNVEV (reference sequence). The CDR3 here is CASRLMLSGGVEQYF. CDR3 nucleotide sequence: TGTGCCAGCAGACTTATGCTATCAGGGGGAGTGGAGCAGTACTTC.

In regard to this clonotype: This may come from a read error, since a much larger clone is one base off. V and J are TRBV7-9 and TRBJ2-5; D may match TRBD1 or TRBD2 (6 bases each). This CDR3 contains 15 residues. Looked up from germline, CDR1 is SEHNR and CDR2 is FQNEAQ (reference sequence). V lost 5 bases, J lost 3 bases, and 16 bases lay in between. CDR3 sequence reads: CASSETTRGKETQYF. The CDR3, as DNA: TGTGCCAGCAGCGAAACGACTAGGGGGAAAGAGACCCAGTACTTC.

Note on this clonotype: This probably arose from a read error, given a far larger clone one base away. V and J are TRBV6-2 or TRBV6-3 and TRBJ2-1; no clear D gene. V shed 5 bases and J shed 4 bases, with 6 bases lying between them. The CDR3 spans 12 residues. Germline CDR1 reads MNHEY; CDR2 reads SVGEGT. The CDR3 DNA reads as TGTGCCAGCAGTCAGGTTTACAATGAGCAGTTCTTC. Translated, it gives CASSQVYNEQFF.

As regards this clonotype: Only one base separates this from a far larger clonotype, so it likely reflects a read error. Since the CDR3 does not end with the conserved phenylalanine or tryptophan, this likely comes from a read error. V and J are TRBV6-8 and TRBJ2-1; 8 bases are a match to TRBD2. This CDR3 has 17 amino acids. Germline CDR1 and CDR2: MNHGY and SAAAGT. J was trimmed by 8 bases and V by 5 bases; bases with no gene match: 17. The CDR3 DNA is TGTGCCAGCAGTGAAGAATGGGGGACTAGGGATTGGGATGAGCAGTTCTTA. Protein product: CASSEEWGTRDWDEQFL.

This clonotype was seen repeatedly, ten times or more. The genes are TRBV20-1 and TRBJ2-3, with 9 bases matching TRBD2. Germline CDR1 reads DFQATT; CDR2 reads SNEGSKA (reference sequence). Trimming took 3 bases from V and 3 from J; bases not matched to a gene: 4. The CDR3 contains 14 residues. DNA of the CDR3: TGCAGTGCTAGGGGGGCGGGAGGGACAGATACGCAGTATTTT. This translates into CSARGAGGTDTQYF.